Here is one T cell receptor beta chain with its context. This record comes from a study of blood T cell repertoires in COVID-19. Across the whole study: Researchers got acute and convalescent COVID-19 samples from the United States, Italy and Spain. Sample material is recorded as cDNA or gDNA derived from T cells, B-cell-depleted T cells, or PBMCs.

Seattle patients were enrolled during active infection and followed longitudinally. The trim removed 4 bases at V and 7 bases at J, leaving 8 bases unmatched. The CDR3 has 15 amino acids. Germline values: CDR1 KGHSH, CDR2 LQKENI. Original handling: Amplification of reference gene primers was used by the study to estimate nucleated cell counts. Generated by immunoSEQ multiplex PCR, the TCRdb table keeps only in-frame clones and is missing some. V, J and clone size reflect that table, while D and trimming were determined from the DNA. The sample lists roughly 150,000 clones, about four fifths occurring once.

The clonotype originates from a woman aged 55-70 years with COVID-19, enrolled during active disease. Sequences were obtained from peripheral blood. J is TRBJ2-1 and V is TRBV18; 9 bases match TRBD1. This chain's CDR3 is CASSLRQGGENEQFF. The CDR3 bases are TGTGCCAGCTCACTGCGACAGGGGGGGGAAAATGAGCAGTTCTTC.